This T cell receptor beta chain was sequenced in a study of long-term antiretroviral therapy in people with HIV. Sequencing relied on immunoSEQ assay v3.0, run at survey level. Only in-frame clones appear in the TCRdb table, and some are missing; sequencing was by immunoSEQ multiplex PCR. The sample has over 20,000 clones; about 85% are singletons. Every participant gave one or more pre-ART and two or more post-ART PBMC samples. Note on this clone: Its antigen is as yet unknown.

Study-wide results and caveats: Blood dates from the mid-2000s to the late 2010s, possibly under older ART regimens. Upon ART, diversity increased but remained lower than transplant donor controls.

The clonotype originates from a woman younger than 45 with HIV. Here the sequenced sample was unsorted PBMCs, taken 1.9 years after starting antiretroviral therapy.

The CDR3 loop reads CASSELELLYGYTF. Here the CDR3 DNA reads TGTGCCAGCAGCGAGTTAGAACTTCTCTATGGCTACACCTTC. This chain joins TRBV6-6 and TRBJ1-2; unclear D gene. Germline CDR1 reads MNHNY; CDR2 reads SVGAGI (reference sequence). The CDR3 extends over 14 amino acids. Trimming cost V 6 bases and J 4 bases, with 15 bases left between them.